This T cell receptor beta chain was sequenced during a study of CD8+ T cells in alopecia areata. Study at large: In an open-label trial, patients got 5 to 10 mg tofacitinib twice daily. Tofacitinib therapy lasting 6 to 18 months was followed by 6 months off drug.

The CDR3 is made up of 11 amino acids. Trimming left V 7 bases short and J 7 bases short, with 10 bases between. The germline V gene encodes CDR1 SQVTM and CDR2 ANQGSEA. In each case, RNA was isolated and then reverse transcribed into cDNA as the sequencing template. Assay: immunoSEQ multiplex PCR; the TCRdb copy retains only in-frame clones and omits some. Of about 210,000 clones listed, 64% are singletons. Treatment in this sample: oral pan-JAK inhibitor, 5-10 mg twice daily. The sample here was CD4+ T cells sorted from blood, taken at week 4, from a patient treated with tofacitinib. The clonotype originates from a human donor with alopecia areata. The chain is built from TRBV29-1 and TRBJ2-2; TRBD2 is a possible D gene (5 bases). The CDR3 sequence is CSAGDVGELFF. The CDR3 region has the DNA TGCAGCGCCGGGGATGTCGGGGAGCTGTTTTTT.